A single sample gave rise to the 3 T cell receptor beta chains below, sequenced in a study of blood T cells in healthy people across ages (dated by TCRdb to between 2014 and 2017). Library prep was done by 5' RACE. Sequencer: Illumina HiSeq 2500. A second PCR of roughly 7 to 11 cycles was performed with a sample-barcoded 5' primer and a J-beta primer mix. TCRdb reprocessed the public reads (quality trimming at Q25 with fastp, clone calling with MiXCR) and kept in-frame beta chains. CDR3 protein sequences are deduplicated, and each keeps its most common genes and DNA. Recorded for this sample are some 760,000 distinct CDR3 sequences; more than 20% of them occurred a single time. The ten largest clones capture 9.4% of the sample. The data also belong to a second study, concerning T cells of mothers and their children.

Sequencing used blood. These receptors came from a boy aged 5-17 years in good health.

This clonotype was observed a handful of times. The V and J genes are TRBV3-1 and TRBJ1-6, with TRBD1 identical over 7 bases. Germline lookup yields CDR1 LGHDT and CDR2 YNNKEL (reference sequence). The CDR3 loop spans 16 amino acids. V shed 0 bases and J 5 bases; nucleotides not matched to a gene: 4. CDR3 bases: TGTGCCAGCAGCCAAGACGGGACAGTCAATAATTCACCCCTCCACTTT. Protein sequence: CASSQDGTVNNSPLHF. Drawing the rest from reference TRBV3-1 and TRBJ1-6, the complete variable domain is DTAVSQTPKYLVTQMGNDKSIKCEQNLGHDTMYWYKQDSKKFLKIMFSYNNKELIINETVPNRFSPKSPDKAHLNLHINSLELGDSAVYFCASSQDGTVNNSPLHFGNGTRLTVT.

This clonotype was seen a few times. The chain combines TRBV7-9 with TRBJ2-5, with D uncertain. The J call may be wrong; the DNA end is better matched by TRBJ2-7. In germline, CDR1 is SEHNR, CDR2 FQNEAQ (reference sequence). CDR3 length: 14 residues. CDR3 DNA sequence: TGTGCCAGCAGCTTACCGGACGGGTACTACGAGCAGTACTTC. Residues: CASSLPDGYYEQYF.

V usage is TRBV12-3 or TRBV12-4 and J usage is TRBJ1-2; D is ambiguous. V lost 3 bases and J 0 bases, leaving 8 bases between the germline ends. The CDR3 covers 14 residues. In DNA form, the CDR3 reads TGTGCCAGCAGTTTCCAAGAAGCTAACTATGGCTACACCTTC. Residues: CASSFQEANYGYTF.